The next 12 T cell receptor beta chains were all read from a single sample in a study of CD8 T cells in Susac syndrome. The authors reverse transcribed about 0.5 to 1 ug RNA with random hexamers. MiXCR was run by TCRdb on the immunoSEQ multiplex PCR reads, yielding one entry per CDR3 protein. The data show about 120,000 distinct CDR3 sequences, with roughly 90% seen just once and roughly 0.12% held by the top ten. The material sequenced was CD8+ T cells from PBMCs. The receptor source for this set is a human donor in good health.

CDR3 DNA: TGTGCCAGCAGCCCACCAGCAGGGAACACTGAAGCTTTCTTT. This sequence encodes CASSPPAGNTEAFF. The rearrangement joins TRBV7-9 to TRBJ1-1; D unresolved. CDR1 and CDR2 from the germline V gene are SEHNR and FQNEAQ (reference sequence). With 5 bases removed from V and 1 base from J, the gap between germline ends came to 11 bases. The CDR3 consists of 14 residues.

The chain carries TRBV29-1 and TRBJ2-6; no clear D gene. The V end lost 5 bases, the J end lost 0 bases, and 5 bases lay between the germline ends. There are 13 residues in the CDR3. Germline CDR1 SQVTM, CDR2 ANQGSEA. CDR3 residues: CSVSSSGANVLTF. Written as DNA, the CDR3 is TGCAGCGTTTCGAGCTCTGGGGCCAACGTCCTGACTTTC.

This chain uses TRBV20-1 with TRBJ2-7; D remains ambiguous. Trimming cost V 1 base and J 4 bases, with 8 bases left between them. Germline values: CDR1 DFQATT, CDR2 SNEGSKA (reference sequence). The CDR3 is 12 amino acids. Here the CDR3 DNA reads TGCAGTGCTAGAGTAGGGTTGTACGAGCAGTACTTC. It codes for CSARVGLYEQYF.

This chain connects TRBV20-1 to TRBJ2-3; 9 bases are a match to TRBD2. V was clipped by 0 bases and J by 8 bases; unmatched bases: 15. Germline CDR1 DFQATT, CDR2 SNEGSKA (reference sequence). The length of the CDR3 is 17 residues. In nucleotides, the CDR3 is TGCAGTGCTAGAGATCATCTTCTCTGGCGGGGGGGCCGTACGCAGTATTTT. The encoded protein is CSARDHLLWRGGRTQYF.

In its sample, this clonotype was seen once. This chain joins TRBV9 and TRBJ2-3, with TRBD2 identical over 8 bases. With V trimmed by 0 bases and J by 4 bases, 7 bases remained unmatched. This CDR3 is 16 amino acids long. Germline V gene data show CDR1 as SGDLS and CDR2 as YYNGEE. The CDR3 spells CASSVGAGDQSDTQYF. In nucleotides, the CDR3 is TGTGCCAGCAGCGTAGGAGCGGGAGATCAATCAGATACGCAGTATTTT.

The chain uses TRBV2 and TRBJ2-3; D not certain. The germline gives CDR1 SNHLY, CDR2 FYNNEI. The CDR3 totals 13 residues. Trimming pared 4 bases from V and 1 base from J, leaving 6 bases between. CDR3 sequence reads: CASSARGTDTQYF. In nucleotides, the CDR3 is TGTGCCAGCAGTGCTAGAGGCACAGATACGCAGTATTTT.

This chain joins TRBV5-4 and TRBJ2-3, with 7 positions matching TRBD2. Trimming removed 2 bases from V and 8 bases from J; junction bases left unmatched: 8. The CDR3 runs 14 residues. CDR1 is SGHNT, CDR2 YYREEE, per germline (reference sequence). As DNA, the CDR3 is TGTGCCAGCAGCTTTCAGCGGGGTTTGGGTACGCAGTATTTT. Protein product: CASSFQRGLGTQYF.

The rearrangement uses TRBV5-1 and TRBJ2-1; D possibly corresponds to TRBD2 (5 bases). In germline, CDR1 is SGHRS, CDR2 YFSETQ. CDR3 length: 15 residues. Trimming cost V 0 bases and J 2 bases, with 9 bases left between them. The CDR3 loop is CASSLEPGTYNEQFF. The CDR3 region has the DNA TGCGCCAGCAGCTTGGAGCCGGGAACCTACAATGAGCAGTTCTTC. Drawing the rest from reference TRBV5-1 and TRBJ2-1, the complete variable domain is KAGVTQTPRYLIKTRGQQVTLSCSPISGHRSVSWYQQTPGQGLQFLFEYFSETQRNKGNFPGRFSGRQFSNSRSEMNVSTLELGDSALYLCASSLEPGTYNEQFFGPGTRLTVL.

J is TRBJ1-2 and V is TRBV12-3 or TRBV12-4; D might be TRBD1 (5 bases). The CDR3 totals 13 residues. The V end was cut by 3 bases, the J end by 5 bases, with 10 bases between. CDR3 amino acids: CASSFPGSYGYTF. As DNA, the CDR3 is TGTGCCAGCAGTTTTCCAGGGTCATATGGCTACACCTTC.

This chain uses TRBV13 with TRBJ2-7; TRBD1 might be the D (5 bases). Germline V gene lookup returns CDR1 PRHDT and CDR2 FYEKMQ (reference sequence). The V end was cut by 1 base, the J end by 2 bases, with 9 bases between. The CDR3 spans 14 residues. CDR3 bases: TGTGCCAGCAGCTTAGTCAGGGCCGCCTACGAGCAGTACTTC. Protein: CASSLVRAAYEQYF.

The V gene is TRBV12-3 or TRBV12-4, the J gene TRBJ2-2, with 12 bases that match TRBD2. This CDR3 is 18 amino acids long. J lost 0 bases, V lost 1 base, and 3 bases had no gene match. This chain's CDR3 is CASSLGLAGGPNTGELFF. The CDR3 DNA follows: TGTGCCAGCAGTTTAGGGCTAGCGGGAGGGCCGAACACCGGGGAGCTGTTTTTT.

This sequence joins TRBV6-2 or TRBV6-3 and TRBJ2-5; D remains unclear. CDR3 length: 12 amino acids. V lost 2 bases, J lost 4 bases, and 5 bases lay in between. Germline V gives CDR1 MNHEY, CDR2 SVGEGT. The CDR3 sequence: CASSYLLETQYF. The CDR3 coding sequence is TGTGCCAGCAGTTACCTTTTAGAGACCCAGTACTTC.